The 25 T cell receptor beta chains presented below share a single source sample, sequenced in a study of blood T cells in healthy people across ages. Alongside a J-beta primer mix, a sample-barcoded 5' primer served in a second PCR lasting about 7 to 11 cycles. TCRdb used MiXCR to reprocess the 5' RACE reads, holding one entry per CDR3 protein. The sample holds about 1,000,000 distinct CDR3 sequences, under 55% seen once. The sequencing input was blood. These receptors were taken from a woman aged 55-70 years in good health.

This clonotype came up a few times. The CDR3 reads CASSPRWIGNEQFF. DNA for the CDR3: TGTGCCAGCAGTCCCCGCTGGATAGGCAATGAGCAGTTCTTC. The chain uses TRBV27 and TRBJ2-1; no definite D call. CDR1 and CDR2 (germline): MNHEY, SMNVEV (reference sequence). CDR3 length: 14 residues. The V and J ends lost 5 bases and 6 bases respectively, with 14 bases between them.

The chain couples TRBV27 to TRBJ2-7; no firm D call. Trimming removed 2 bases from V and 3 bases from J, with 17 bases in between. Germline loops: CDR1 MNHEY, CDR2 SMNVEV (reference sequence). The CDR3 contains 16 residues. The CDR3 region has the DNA TGTGCCAGCAGTTTAACCCCTTTGAGATGGCACTACGAGCAGTACTTC. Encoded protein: CASSLTPLRWHYEQYF.

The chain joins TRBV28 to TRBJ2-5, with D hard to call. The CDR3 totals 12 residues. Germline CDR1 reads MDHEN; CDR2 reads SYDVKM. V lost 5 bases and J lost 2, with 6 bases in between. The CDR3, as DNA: TGTGCCAGCAGTATAACTCAAGAGACCCAGTACTTC. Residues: CASSITQETQYF.

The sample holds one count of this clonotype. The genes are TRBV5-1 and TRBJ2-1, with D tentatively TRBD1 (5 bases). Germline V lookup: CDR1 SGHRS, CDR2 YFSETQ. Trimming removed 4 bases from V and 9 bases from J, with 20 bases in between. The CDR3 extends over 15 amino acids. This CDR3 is CASSDGPFNQGEQFF. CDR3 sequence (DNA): TGCGCCAGCAGCGACGGACCCTTCAATCAGGGTGAGCAGTTCTTC.

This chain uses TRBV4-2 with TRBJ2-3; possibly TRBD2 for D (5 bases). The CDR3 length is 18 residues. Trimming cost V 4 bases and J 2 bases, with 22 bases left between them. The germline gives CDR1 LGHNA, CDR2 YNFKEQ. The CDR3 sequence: CASSRANPLGGPTDTQYF. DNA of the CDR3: TGTGCCAGCAGCCGCGCAAACCCGTTGGGCGGGCCCACAGATACGCAGTATTTT.

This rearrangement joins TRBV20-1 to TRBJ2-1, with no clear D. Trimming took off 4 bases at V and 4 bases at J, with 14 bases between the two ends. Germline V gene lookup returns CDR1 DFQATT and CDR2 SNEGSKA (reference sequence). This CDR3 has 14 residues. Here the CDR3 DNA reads TGCAGTGCTAAAGTGTCATACCCTTACAATGAGCAGTTCTTC. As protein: CSAKVSYPYNEQFF.

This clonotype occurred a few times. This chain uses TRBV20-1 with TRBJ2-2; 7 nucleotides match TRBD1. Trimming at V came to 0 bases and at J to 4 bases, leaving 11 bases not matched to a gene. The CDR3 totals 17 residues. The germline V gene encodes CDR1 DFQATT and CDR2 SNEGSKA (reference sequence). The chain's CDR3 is CSARDPGTGASTGELFF. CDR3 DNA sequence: TGCAGTGCTAGAGATCCCGGTACAGGGGCTAGCACCGGGGAGCTGTTTTTT.

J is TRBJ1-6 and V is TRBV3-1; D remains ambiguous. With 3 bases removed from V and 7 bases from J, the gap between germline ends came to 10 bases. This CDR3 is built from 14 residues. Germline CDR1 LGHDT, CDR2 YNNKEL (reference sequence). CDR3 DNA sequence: TGTGCCAGCAGCCATGTTGTATCAAATTCACCCCTCCACTTT. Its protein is CASSHVVSNSPLHF.

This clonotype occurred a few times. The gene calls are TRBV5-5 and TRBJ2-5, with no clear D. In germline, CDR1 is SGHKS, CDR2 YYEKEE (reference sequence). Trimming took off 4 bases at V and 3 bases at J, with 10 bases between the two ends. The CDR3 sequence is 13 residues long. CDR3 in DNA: TGTGCCAGCAGCCACGTGACGGAAGAGACCCAGTACTTC. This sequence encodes CASSHVTEETQYF.

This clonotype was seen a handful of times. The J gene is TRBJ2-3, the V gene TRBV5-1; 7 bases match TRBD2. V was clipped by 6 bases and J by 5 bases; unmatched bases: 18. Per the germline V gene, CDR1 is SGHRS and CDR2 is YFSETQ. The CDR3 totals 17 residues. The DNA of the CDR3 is TGCGCCAGCATCCCAGTCCCCGGATATGGGGAGGGAGATACGCAGTATTTT. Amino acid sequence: CASIPVPGYGEGDTQYF.

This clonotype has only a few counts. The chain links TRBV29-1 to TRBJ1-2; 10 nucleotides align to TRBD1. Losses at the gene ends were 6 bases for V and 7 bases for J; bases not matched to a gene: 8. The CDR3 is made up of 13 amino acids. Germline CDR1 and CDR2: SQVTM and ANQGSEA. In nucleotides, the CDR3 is TGCAGCGTACCGGGACAGGGGACCCCTGGCTACACCTTC. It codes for CSVPGQGTPGYTF.

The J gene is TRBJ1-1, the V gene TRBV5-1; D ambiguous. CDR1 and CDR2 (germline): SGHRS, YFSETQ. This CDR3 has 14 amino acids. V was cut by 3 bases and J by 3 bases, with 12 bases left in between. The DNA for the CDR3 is TGCGCCAGCAGCTACGACCCAAGGGACACTGAAGCTTTCTTT. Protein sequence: CASSYDPRDTEAFF.

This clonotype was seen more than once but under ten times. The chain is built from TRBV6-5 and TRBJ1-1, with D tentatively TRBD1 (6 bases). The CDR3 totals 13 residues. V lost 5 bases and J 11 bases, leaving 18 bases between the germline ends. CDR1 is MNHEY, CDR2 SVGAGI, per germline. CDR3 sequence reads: CASSALTGRVAFF. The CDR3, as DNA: TGTGCCAGCAGTGCGCTGACAGGCCGTGTCGCTTTCTTT.

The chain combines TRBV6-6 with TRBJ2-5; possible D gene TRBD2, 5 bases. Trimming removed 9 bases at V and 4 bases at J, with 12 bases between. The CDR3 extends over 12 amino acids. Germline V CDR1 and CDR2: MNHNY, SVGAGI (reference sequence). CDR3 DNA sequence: TGTGCCAGTGCTAGCTTGCTAGAGACCCAGTACTTC. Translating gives CASASLLETQYF.

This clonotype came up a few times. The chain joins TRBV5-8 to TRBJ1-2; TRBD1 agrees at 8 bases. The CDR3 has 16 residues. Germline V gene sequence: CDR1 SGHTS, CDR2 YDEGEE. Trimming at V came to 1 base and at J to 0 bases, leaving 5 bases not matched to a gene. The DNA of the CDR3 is TGTGCCAGCAGCTTGTCCGGACAGGGCCCTAACTATGGCTACACCTTC. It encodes CASSLSGQGPNYGYTF.

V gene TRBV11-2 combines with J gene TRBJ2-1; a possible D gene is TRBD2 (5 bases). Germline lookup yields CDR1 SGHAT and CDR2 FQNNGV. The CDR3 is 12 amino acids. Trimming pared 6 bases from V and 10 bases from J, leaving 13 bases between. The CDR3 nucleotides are TGTGCCAGCAGTTACCCGAAGCGGGAGCAGTTCTTC. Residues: CASSYPKREQFF.

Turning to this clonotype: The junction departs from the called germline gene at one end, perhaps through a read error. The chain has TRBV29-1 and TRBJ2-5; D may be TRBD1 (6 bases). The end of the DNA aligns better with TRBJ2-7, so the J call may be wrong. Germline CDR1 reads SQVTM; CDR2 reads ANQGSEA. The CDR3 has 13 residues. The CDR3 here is CNVEGGTPYEQYF. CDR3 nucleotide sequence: TGCAACGTTGAAGGGGGTACGCCCTACGAGCAGTACTTC.

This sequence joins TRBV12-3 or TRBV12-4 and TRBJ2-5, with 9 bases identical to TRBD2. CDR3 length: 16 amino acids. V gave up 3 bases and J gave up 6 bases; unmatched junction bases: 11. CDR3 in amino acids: CASSLNGGRAFKTQYF. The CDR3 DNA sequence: TGTGCCAGCAGTTTGAATGGCGGGAGGGCCTTTAAGACCCAGTACTTC.

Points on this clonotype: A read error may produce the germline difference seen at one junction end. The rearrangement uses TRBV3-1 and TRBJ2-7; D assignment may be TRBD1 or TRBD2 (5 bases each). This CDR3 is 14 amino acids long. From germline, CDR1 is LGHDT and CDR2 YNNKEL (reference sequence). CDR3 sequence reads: CACSLAGTNYEQYF. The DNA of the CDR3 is TGTGCCTGCAGCCTTGCTGGGACCAACTACGAGCAGTACTTC.

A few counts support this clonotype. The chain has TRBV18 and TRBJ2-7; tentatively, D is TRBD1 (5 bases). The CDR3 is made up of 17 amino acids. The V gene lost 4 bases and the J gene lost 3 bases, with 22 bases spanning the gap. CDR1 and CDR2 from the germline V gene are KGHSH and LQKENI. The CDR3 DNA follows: TGTGCCAGCTCACTTACCCTATCTCAGGGTAGTTTCTACGAGCAGTACTTC. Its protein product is CASSLTLSQGSFYEQYF.

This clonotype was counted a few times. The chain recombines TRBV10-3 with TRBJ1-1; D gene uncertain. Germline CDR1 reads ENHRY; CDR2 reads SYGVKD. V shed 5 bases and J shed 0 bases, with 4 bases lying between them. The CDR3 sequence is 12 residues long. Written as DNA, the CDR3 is TGTGCCATCAGTCTCATGAACACTGAAGCTTTCTTT. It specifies CAISLMNTEAFF.

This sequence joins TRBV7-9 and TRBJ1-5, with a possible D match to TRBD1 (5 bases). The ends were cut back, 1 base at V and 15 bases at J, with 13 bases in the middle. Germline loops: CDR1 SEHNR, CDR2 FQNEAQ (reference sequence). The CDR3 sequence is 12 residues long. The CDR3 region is CASSLGGEGWHF. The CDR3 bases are TGTGCCAGCAGCTTAGGGGGGGAAGGGTGGCATTTT.

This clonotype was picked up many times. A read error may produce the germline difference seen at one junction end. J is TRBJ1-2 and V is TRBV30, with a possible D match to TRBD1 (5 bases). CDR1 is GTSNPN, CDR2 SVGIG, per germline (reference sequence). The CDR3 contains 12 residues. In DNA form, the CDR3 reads TGTGCCGGGAGTTCTTCAGGGTTTGGCTACACCTTC. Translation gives CAGSSSGFGYTF. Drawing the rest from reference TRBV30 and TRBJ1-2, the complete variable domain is SQTIHQWPATLVQPVGSPLSLECTVEGTSNPNLYWYRQAAGRGLQLLFYSVGIGQISSEVPQNLSASRPQDRQFILSSKKLLLSDSGFYLCAGSSSGFGYTFGSGTRLTVV.

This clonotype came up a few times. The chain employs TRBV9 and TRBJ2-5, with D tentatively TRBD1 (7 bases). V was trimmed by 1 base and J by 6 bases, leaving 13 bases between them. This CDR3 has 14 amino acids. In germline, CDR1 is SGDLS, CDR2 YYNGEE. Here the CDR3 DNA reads TGTGCCAGCAGCGTACAAGCAGGGGGGAAGACCCAGTACTTC. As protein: CASSVQAGGKTQYF.

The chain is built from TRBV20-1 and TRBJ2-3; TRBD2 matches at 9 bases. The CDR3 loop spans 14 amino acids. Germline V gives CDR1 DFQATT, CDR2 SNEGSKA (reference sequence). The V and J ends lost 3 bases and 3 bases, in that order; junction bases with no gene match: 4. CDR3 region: CSASAGGRTDTQYF. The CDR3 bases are TGCAGTGCTAGCGCGGGAGGGAGGACAGATACGCAGTATTTT.